This T cell receptor beta chain emerged from a study of cytomegalovirus exposure and HLA in healthy donors. The study, taken as a whole, reports: CMV serostatus alone was available as immune exposure information.

In its sample, this clone was seen a few times. What it recognizes is unknown. The CDR3 totals 13 residues. Trimming shortened V by 0 bases and J by 4 bases, and 8 bases separated the two germline ends. The germline V gene has CDR1 GTSNPN and CDR2 SVGIG (reference sequence). The PCR was carried out with 60 Vbeta primers and 13 Jbeta primers. Sequencing used immunoSEQ multiplex PCR; TCRdb keeps in-frame clones, though not all of them. Found here are around 180,000 clones, approximately 81% of them singletons; the top ten hold around 2.1%. The sequenced sample was PBMCs. This receptor was obtained from a woman aged 18-29 years in good health and CMV-seropositive. The chain recombines TRBV30 with TRBJ2-3; no clear D gene. CDR3 loop: CAWSVRASDTQYF. The CDR3 coding sequence is TGTGCCTGGAGTGTAAGAGCTTCAGATACGCAGTATTTT.